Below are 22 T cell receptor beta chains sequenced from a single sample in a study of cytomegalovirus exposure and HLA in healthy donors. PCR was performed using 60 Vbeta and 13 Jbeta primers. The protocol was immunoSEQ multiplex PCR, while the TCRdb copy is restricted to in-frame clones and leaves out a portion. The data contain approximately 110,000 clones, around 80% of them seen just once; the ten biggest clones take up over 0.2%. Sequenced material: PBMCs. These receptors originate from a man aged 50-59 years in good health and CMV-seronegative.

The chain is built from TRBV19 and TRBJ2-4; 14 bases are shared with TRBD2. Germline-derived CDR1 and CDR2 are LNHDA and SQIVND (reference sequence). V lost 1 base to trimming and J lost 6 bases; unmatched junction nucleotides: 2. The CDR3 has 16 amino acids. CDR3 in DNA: TGTGCCAGTAGTATAGTTGGGACTAGCGGGAGAAACATTCAGTACTTC. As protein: CASSIVGTSGRNIQYF. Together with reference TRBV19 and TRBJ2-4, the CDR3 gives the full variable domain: DGGITQSPKYLFRKEGQNVTLSCEQNLNHDAMYWYRQDPGQGLRLIYYSQIVNDFQKGDIAEGYSVSREKKESFPLTVTSAQKNPTAFYLCASSIVGTSGRNIQYFGAGTRLSVL.

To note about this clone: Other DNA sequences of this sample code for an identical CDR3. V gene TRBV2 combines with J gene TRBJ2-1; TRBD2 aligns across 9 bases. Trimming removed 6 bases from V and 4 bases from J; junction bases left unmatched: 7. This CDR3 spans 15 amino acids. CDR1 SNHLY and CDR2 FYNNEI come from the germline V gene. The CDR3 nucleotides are TGTGCCAGCAGCAGAGCGGGAGGAGGGTACAATGAGCAGTTCTTC. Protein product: CASSRAGGGYNEQFF. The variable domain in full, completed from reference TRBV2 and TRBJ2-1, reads EPEVTQTPSHQVTQMGQEVILRCVPISNHLYFYWYRQILGQKVEFLVSFYNNEISEKSEIFDDQFSVERPDGSNFTLKIRSTKLEDSAMYFCASSRAGGGYNEQFFGPGTRLTVL.

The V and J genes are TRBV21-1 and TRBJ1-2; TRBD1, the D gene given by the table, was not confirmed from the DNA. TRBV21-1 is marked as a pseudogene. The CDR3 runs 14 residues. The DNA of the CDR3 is TGTGCCAGCAGCCCCGGGACAGGGAATTATGGCTACACCTTC. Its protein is CASSPGTGNYGYTF.

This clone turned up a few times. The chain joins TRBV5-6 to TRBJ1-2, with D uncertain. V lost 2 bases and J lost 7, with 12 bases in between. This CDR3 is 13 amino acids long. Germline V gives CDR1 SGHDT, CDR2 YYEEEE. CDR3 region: CASSFGGVGGYTF. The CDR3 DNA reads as TGTGCCAGCAGCTTTGGAGGTGTGGGTGGCTACACCTTC.

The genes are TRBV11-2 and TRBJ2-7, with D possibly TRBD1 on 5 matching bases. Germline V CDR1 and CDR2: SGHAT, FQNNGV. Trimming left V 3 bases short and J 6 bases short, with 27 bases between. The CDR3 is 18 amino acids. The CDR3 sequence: CASSLRPRAGRDYGEQYF. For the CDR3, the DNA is TGTGCCAGCAGCTTGCGCCCCCGAGCAGGCAGGGATTATGGCGAGCAGTACTTC. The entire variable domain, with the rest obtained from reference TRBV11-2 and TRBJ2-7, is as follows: EAGVAQSPRYKIIEKRQSVAFWCNPISGHATLYWYQQILGQGPKLLIQFQNNGVVDDSQLPKDRFSAERLKGVDSTLKIQPAKLEDSAVYLCASSLRPRAGRDYGEQYFGPGTRLTVT.

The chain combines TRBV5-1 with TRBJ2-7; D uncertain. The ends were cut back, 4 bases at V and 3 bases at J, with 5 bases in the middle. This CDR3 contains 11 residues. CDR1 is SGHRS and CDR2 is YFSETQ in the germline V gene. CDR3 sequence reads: CASSTNYEQYF. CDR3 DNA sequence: TGCGCCAGCAGCACTAACTACGAGCAGTACTTC.

The CDR3 region has the DNA TGTGCCAGCAGCCAAGATCACGGCGGATGGGCCAAAAACATTCAGTACTTC. Translated: CASSQDHGGWAKNIQYF. This chain connects TRBV14 to TRBJ2-4; the D is unclear. Germline V CDR1 and CDR2: SGHDN, FVKESK. V gave up 0 bases and J gave up 1 base, with 13 bases separating them. This CDR3 has 17 amino acids. The whole variable domain, remainder taken from reference TRBV14 and TRBJ2-4, is EAGVTQFPSHSVIEKGQTVTLRCDPISGHDNLYWYRRVMGKEIKFLLHFVKESKQDESGMPNNRFLAERTGGTYSTLKVQPAELEDSGVYFCASSQDHGGWAKNIQYFGAGTRLSVL.

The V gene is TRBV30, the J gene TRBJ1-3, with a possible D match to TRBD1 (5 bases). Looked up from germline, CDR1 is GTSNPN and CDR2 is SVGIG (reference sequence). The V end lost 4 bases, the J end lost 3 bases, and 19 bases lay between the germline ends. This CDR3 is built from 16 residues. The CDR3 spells CAWTGPGRIGGNTIYF. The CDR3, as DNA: TGTGCCTGGACGGGCCCAGGGAGGATCGGTGGAAACACCATATATTTT.

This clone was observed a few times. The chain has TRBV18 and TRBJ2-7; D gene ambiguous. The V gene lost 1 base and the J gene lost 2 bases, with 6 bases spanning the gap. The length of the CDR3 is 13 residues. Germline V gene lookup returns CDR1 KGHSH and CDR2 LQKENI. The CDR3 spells CASSPQRTYEQYF. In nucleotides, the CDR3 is TGTGCCAGCTCACCACAGAGAACCTACGAGCAGTACTTC.

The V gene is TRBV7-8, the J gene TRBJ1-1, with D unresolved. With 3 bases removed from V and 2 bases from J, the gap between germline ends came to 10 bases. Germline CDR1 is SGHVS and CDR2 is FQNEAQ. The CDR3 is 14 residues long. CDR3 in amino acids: CASSFLGENTEAFF. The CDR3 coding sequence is TGTGCCAGCAGCTTTCTCGGTGAAAACACTGAAGCTTTCTTT.

DNA of the CDR3: TGTGCCAGCAGTGGCATCCAGGGTCTCAGTGAAAAACTGTTTTTT. It encodes CASSGIQGLSEKLFF. The chain carries TRBV28 and TRBJ1-4, with D maybe TRBD1 (5 bases). Germline V gene data show CDR1 as MDHEN and CDR2 as SYDVKM. The CDR3 contains 15 residues. The germline V and J ends were trimmed by 5 bases and 7 bases, with 17 bases remaining between them.

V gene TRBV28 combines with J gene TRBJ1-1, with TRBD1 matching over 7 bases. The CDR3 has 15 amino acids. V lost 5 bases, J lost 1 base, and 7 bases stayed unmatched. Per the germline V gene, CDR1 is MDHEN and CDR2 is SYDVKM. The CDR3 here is CASSISQGQNTEAFF. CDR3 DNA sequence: TGTGCCAGCAGTATATCACAGGGGCAGAACACTGAAGCTTTCTTT.

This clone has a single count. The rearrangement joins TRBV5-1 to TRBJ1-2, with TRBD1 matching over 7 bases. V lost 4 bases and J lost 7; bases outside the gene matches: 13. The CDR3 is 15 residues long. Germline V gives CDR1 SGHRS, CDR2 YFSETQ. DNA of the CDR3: TGCGCCAGCAGCACTGCCTTTAACACAGGGGCTGGCTACACCTTC. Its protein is CASSTAFNTGAGYTF. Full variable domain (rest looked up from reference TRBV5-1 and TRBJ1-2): KAGVTQTPRYLIKTRGQQVTLSCSPISGHRSVSWYQQTPGQGLQFLFEYFSETQRNKGNFPGRFSGRQFSNSRSEMNVSTLELGDSALYLCASSTAFNTGAGYTFGSGTRLTVV.

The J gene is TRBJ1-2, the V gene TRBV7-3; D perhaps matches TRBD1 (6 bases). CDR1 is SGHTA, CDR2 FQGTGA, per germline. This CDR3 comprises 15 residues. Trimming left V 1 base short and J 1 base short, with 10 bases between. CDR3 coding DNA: TGTGCCAGCAGCTTAATCAGGGGCCGTAACTATGGCTACACCTTC. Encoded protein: CASSLIRGRNYGYTF.

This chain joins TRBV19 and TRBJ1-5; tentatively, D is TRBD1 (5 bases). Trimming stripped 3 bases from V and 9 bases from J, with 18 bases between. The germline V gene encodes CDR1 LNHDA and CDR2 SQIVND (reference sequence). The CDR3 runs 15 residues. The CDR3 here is CASSIGLGGGGPQHF. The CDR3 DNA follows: TGTGCCAGTAGTATCGGGCTGGGGGGTGGTGGGCCCCAGCATTTT. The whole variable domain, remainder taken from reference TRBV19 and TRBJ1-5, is DGGITQSPKYLFRKEGQNVTLSCEQNLNHDAMYWYRQDPGQGLRLIYYSQIVNDFQKGDIAEGYSVSREKKESFPLTVTSAQKNPTAFYLCASSIGLGGGGPQHFGDGTRLSIL.

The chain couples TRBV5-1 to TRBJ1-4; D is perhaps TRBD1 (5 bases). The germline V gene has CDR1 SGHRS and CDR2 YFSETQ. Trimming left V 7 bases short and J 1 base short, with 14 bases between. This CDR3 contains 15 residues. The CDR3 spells CASGRTGGTNEKLFF. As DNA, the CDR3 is TGCGCCAGCGGACGTACAGGCGGAACTAATGAAAAACTGTTTTTT.

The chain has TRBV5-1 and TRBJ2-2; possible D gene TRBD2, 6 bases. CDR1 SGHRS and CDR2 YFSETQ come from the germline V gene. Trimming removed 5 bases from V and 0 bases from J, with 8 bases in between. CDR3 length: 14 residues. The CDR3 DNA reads TGCGCCAGCAGTGCGGGAACGAACACCGGGGAGCTGTTTTTT. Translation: CASSAGTNTGELFF.

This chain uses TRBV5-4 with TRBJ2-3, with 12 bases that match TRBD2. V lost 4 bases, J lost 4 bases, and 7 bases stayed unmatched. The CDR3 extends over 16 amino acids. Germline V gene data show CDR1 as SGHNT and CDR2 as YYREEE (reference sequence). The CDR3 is CASSLQLAGGSDTQYF. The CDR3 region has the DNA TGTGCCAGCAGCCTCCAACTAGCGGGGGGTTCAGATACGCAGTATTTT.

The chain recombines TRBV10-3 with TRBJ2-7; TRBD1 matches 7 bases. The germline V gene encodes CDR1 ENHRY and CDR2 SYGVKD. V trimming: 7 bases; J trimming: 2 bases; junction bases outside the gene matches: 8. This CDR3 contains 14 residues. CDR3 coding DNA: TGTGCCATCACCACCACAGGGGTAGCCTACGAGCAGTACTTC. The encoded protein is CAITTTGVAYEQYF.

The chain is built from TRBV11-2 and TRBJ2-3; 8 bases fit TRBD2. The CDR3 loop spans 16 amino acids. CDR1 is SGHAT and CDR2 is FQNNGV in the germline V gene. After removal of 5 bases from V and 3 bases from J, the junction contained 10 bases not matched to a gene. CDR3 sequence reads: CASSPRRGGMTDTQYF. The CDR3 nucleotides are TGTGCCAGCAGCCCCCGCCGGGGGGGTATGACAGATACGCAGTATTTT.

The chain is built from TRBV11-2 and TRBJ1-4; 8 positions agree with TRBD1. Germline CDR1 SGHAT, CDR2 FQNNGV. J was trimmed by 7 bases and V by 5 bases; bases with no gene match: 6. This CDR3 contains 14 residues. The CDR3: CASSGQGLGEKLFF. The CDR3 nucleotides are TGTGCCAGCAGCGGACAGGGTTTGGGTGAAAAACTGTTTTTT.

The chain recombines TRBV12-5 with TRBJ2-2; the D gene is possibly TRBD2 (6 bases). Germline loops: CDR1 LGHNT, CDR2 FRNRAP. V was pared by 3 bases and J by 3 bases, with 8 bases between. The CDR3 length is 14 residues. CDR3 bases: TGTGCTAGTGGTTTCACGGGAGACACCGGGGAGCTGTTTTTT. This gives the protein CASGFTGDTGELFF.